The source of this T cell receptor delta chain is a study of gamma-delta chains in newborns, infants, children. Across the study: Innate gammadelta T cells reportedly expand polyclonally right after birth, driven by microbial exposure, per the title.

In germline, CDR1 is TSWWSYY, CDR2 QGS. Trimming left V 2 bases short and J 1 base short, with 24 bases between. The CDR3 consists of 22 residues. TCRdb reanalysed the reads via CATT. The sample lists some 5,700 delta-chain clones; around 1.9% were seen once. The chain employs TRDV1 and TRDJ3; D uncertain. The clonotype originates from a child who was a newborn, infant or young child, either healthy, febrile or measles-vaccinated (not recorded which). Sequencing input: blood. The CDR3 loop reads CALGEKKSTTRGFSWDTRQMFF. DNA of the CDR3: TGTGCTCTTGGGGAAAAAAAGTCGACAACTCGCGGTTTTTCCTGGGACACCCGACAGATGTTTTTC.